These T cell receptor beta chains were read from a single sample in a study of blood T cell repertoires in COVID-19. Using immunoSEQ multiplex PCR, the repertoire was profiled, and TCRdb retains in-frame clones only, with some absent. Of approximately 270,000 clones listed, about 89% were seen once; the top ten hold just under 9%. The specimen was peripheral blood. The receptor set was obtained from a man aged 40-49 years with active or convalescent COVID-19. The CDR3 runs from the conserved cysteine through the conserved F or W. A row's size may be missing; if present it is once, few, many or a size class.

j_gene,abundance,v_gene,CDR3aa
TRBJ2-1,-,TRBV30,CAWSVRLAGEGEQFF
TRBJ1-2,-,TRBV2,CASSERGGRVRDGYTF
TRBJ2-5,-,TRBV7-9,CASSPYGGTGGQETQYF
TRBJ1-2,-,TRBV18,CASSPESPYGYTF
TRBJ1-3,-,TRBV28,CASADTDSGNTIYF
TRBJ2-2,-,TRBV2,CASWTGEGTGELFF
TRBJ1-2,-,TRBV11-1,CASSLDRGLGYTF
TRBJ2-1,once,TRBV27,CASSSDNGVYNEQFF
TRBJ1-6,-,TRBV15,CATSRDVQGRSPLHF
TRBJ2-7,-,TRBV21-1,CASSLGDRSYEQYF
TRBJ2-2,once,TRBV11-2,CASRLLAGGYTGELFF
TRBJ1-4,-,TRBV19,CASSVGTATNEKLFF
TRBJ2-2,-,TRBV28,CASSLRLAGGELFF
TRBJ1-3,-,TRBV24-1,CATSAGQDSGNTIYF
TRBJ1-5,-,TRBV7-6,CASSNQGSNQPQHF
TRBJ2-2,once,TRBV24-1,CATRGTANTGELFF
TRBJ2-1,-,TRBV10-1,CASSESTGGIYEQFF
TRBJ2-5,-,TRBV29-1,CSVDRQGETQYF
TRBJ2-7,-,TRBV28,CASSLPPDTSSHFEQYF
TRBJ2-1,once,TRBV2,CASRKVGGPIPNNEQFF
TRBJ1-4,once,TRBV15,CATSSTGVVHEKLFF
TRBJ2-1,-,TRBV29-1,CSGGSFEEQFF
TRBJ1-2,-,TRBV6-5,CASSQTGSYGYTF
TRBJ2-2,-,TRBV3-1/TRBV3-2,CASSPVGAGGFWELFF
TRBJ1-5,-,TRBV7-8,CASSLKYDRDQPQHF
TRBJ2-1,-,TRBV11-2,CASSFGFGGSYNEQFF
TRBJ1-3,-,TRBV5-1,CASSAGPSGNTIYF
TRBJ1-1,-,TRBV21-1,CASSPLAGAGEAFF
TRBJ1-5,-,TRBV7-2,CASSLRQGNQPQHF
TRBJ2-1,-,TRBV28,CASSLGDGSSYNEQFF
TRBJ1-2,few,TRBV19,CASSSDRVNGYTF
TRBJ2-2,-,TRBV9,CASAGGSYTGELFF
TRBJ1-5,-,TRBV24-1,CATSVSGDNQPQHF
TRBJ1-5,-,TRBV19,CASSRTAGNQPQHF
TRBJ2-5,-,TRBV5-4,CASSVGLAGDQETQYF
TRBJ2-2,-,TRBV24-1,CATRRENTGELFF
TRBJ2-2,-,TRBV5-5,CASSSGLAGSNTGELFF
TRBJ2-4,few,TRBV6-4,CASSDSASGEQYF
TRBJ2-7,many,TRBV6-1,CASSEGASGEGEQYF
TRBJ1-5,-,TRBV19,CASSIGRARQSNQPQHF
TRBJ2-3,-,TRBV4-2,CASSHQGLAGVDTQYF
TRBJ1-5,-,TRBV19,CALGAGGNQPQHF
TRBJ2-1,-,TRBV27,CASRPGQGFNEQFF
TRBJ1-6,-,TRBV28,CASSTGNNSPLHF
TRBJ2-2,-,TRBV4-1,CASSQVRTGELFF
TRBJ1-1,-,TRBV27,CASGLFRQGGAFF
TRBJ1-5,-,TRBV4-1,CASSQVDRRYNQPQHF
TRBJ2-1,-,TRBV24-1,CATSDFPVGGSWFF
TRBJ2-7,-,TRBV19,CASSIRTSGTYEQYF
TRBJ2-5,-,TRBV5-5,CASSPTHAGGTETQYF
TRBJ1-6,-,TRBV2,CASSAGRANSPLHF
TRBJ2-7,-,TRBV6-1,CASSDQGTYEQYF
TRBJ2-3,-,TRBV5-4,CASRLAGGSTDTQYF
TRBJ2-3,-,TRBV5-1,CASSLADRSTDTQYF
TRBJ2-7,-,TRBV7-6,CASSLSQLASYEQYF
TRBJ1-1,-,TRBV5-1,CASSTDGSSTEAFF
TRBJ1-6,-,TRBV12-5,CASGPGQGISPLHF
TRBJ2-7,few,TRBV2,CASSVVQRDYEQYF
TRBJ1-1,few,TRBV29-1,CSVADRHTEAFF
TRBJ2-4,-,TRBV5-1,CASSLDLDRVAKNIQYF